Reported below is one T cell receptor (beta chain). Method: immunoSEQ multiplex PCR; TCRdb's copy keeps in-frame clones and lacks some. The sample yields 150,000 or so clones, under 95% seen once. CDR1 and CDR2 (germline): MNHEY, SVGAGI. V lost 7 bases and J lost 5, with 12 bases in between. The CDR3 runs to 13 residues. The data originate from a study of blood T cell repertoires in COVID-19. The V and J genes are TRBV6-5 and TRBJ1-5; D is unclear. What was sequenced was peripheral blood. The TCR originated in a man over 45 with acute or convalescent COVID-19. The CDR3 here is CASTRLLDQPQHF. Here the CDR3 DNA reads TGTGCCAGCACCCGGTTACTGGATCAGCCCCAGCATTTT.